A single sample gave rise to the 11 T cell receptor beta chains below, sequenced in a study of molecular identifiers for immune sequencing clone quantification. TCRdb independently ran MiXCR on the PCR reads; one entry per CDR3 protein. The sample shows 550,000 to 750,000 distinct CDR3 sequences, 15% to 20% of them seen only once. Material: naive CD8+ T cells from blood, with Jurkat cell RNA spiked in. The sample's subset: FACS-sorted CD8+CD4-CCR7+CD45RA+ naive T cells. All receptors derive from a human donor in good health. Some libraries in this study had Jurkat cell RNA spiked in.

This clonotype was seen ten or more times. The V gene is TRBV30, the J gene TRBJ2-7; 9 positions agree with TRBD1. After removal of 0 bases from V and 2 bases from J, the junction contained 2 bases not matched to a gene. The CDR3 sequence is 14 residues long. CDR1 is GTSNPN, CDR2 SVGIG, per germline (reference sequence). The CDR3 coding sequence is TGTGCCTGGAGTGTTACAGGGGGCCCCTACGAGCAGTACTTC. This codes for CAWSVTGGPYEQYF.

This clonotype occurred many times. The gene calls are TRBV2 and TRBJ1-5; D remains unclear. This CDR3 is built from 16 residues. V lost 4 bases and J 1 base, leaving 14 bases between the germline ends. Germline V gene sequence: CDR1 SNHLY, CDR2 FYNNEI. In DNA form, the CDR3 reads TGTGCCAGCAGTGTCCTCCGCTTAGGGAGCAATCAGCCCCAGCATTTT. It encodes CASSVLRLGSNQPQHF.

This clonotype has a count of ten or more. Written as DNA, the CDR3 is TGTGCCAGCAGTTTTACCATGAACACTGAAGCTTTCTTT. Amino acid sequence: CASSFTMNTEAFF. The chain links TRBV28 to TRBJ1-1; D is unclear. Germline values: CDR1 MDHEN, CDR2 SYDVKM. V lost 3 bases, J lost 0 bases, and 5 bases lay in between. The CDR3 length is 13 residues.

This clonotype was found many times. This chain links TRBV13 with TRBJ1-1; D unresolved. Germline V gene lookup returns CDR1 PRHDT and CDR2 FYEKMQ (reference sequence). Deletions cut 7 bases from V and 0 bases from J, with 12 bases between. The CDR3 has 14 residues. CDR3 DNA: TGTGCCAGCAAAGAACTCCGTATGAACACTGAAGCTTTCTTT. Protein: CASKELRMNTEAFF.

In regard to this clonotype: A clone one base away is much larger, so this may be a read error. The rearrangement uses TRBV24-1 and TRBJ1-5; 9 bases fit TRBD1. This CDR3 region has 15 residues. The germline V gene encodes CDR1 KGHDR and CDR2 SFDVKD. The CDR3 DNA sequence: TGTGCCACCAGTGATGGGACAGGGAGCAGTCAGCCCCAGCATTTT. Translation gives CATSDGTGSSQPQHF.

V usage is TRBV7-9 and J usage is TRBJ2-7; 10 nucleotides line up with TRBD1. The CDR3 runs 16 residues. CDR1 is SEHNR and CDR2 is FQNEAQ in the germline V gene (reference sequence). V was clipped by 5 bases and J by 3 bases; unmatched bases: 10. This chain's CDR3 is CASSPSRDRGFYEQYF. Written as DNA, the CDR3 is TGTGCCAGCAGCCCTAGTCGGGACAGGGGCTTCTACGAGCAGTACTTC.

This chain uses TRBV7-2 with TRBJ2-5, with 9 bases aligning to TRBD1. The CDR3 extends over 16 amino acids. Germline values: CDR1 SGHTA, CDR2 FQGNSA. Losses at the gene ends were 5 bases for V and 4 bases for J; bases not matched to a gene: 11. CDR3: CASSTSWGQGSETQYF. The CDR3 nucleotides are TGTGCCAGCAGCACATCCTGGGGACAGGGCTCAGAGACCCAGTACTTC.

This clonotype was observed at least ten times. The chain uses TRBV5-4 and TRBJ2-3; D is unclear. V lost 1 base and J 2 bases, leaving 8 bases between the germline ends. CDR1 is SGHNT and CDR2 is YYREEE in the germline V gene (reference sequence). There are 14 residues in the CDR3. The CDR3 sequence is CASSLWGTTDTQYF. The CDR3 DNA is TGTGCCAGCAGCTTGTGGGGAACCACAGATACGCAGTATTTT. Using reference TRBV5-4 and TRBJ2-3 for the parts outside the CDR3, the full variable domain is ETGVTQSPTHLIKTRGQQVTLRCSSQSGHNTVSWYQQALGQGPQFIFQYYREEENGRGNFPPRFSGLQFPNYSSELNVNALELDDSALYLCASSLWGTTDTQYFGPGTRLTVL.

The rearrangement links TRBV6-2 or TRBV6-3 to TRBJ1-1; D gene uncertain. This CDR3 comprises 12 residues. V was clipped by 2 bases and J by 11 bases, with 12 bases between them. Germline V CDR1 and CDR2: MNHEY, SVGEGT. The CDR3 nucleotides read TGTGCCAGCAGTTACGTTTCCCAATGGGCTTTCTTT. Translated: CASSYVSQWAFF.

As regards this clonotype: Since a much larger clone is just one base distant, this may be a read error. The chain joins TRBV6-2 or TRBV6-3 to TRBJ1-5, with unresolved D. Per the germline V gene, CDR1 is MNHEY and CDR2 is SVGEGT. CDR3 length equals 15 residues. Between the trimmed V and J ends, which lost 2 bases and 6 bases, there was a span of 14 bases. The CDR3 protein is CASSYPQVVVQPQHF. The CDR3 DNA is TGTGCCAGCAGTTACCCGCAGGTCGTCGTTCAGCCCCAGCATTTT.

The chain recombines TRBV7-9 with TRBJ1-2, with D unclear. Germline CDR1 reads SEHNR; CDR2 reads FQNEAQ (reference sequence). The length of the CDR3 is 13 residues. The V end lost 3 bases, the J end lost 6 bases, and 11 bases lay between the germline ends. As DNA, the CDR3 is TGTGCCAGCAGCTTTCCCTTGAGTGATGGCTACACCTTC. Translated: CASSFPLSDGYTF.